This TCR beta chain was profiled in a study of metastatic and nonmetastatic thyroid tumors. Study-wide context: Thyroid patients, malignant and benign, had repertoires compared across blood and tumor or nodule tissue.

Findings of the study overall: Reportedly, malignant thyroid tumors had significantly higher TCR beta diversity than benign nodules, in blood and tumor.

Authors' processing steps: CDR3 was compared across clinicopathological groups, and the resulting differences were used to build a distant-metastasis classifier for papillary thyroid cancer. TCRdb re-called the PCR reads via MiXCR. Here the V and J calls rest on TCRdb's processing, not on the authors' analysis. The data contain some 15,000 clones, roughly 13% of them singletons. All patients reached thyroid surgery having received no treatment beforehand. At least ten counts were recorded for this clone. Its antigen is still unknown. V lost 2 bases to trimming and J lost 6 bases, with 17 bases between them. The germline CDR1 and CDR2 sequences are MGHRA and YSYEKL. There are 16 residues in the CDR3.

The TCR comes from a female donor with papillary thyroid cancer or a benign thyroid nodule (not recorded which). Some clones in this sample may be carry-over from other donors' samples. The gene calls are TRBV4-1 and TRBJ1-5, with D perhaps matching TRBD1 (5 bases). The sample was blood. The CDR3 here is CASSQNPPGLRQPQHF. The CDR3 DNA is TGCGCCAGCAGCCAAAATCCCCCGGGGCTTCGTCAGCCCCAGCATTTT.